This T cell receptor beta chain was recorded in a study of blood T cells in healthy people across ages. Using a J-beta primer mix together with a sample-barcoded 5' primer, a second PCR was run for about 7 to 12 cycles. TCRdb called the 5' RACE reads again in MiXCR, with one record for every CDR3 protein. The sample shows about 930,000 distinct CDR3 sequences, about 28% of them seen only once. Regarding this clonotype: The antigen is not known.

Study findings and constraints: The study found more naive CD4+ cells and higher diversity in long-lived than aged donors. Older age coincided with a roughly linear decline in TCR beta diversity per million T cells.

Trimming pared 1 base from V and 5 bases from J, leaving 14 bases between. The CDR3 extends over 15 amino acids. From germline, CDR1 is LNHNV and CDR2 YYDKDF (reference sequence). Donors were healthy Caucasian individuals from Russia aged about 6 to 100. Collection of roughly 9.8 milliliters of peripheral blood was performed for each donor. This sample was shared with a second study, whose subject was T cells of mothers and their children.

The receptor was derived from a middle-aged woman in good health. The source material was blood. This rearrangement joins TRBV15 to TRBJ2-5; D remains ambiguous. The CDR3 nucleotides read TGTGCCACCAGCAGAGCTCCCAGCGTGGGGGAGACCCAGTACTTC. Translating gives CATSRAPSVGETQYF.